The rows below give T cell receptor beta chains drawn from one sample of a study of blood T cell repertoires in COVID-19. Clones were sequenced by immunoSEQ multiplex PCR, and TCRdb holds only the in-frame ones, with some missing. The sample records fewer than 300,000 clones, roughly 83% being singletons. Sequenced input: peripheral blood. The receptor source for this set is a human donor with COVID-19, enrolled during active disease. The donor label of this sample is uncertain. Each CDR3 is given without its conserved first and last residue. A D gene is named only where the DNA matches it firmly.

TRBV6-5	NA	ASSYDRSQQH
TRBV5-4	TRBD1	ASSLGRGPLNTEAF
TRBV18	NA	ASSPRGGGTDTQY
TRBV9	NA	ASSVDWGLGQPQH
TRBV27	NA	ASSPFPRVGVSTEQF
TRBV28	TRBD1	ASGGGTGSSQPQH
TRBV7-9	TRBD2	ASSLVPRTSSQETQY
TRBV28	NA	ASSLYPGATRETQY
TRBV11-3	NA	ASSLQGGTGDTQY
TRBV6-5	TRBD2	ASSYKAAGEAYEQY
TRBV28	TRBD1	ASAGQGEPYSNQPQH
TRBV6-4	TRBD1	ASSPDRDRNEQY
TRBV15	TRBD1	ATSGGTGKNQPQH
TRBV19	NA	ASRLGPFTDTQY
TRBV9	TRBD2	ASSVLSGTDEQF
TRBV29-1	NA	SVQTDNQPQH
TRBV4-1	NA	ASSHLSESGELF
TRBV28	TRBD1	ASSLVQGSGNTIY
TRBV30	TRBD2	AWGGGETQY
TRBV5-1	NA	ASSLVGGVLYNEQF
TRBV19	NA	ASSVPRGAGNNQPQH
TRBV11-2	NA	ASTGGQRAYEQY
TRBV5-6	NA	ASSLQVYSGNTIY
TRBV6-5	TRBD1	ASRRDRNEKLF
TRBV7-3	TRBD2	ASGQGLAGVGTQY
TRBV29-1	TRBD1	SVRPTGDGETQY
TRBV2	NA	ASSEGPPDTEAF
TRBV6-5	NA	ASSYSVRGNTEAF
TRBV28	NA	ASGASATDTQY
TRBV7-6	TRBD1	ASSSNSGGRNSPLH
TRBV28	NA	ASSLRGSQETQY
TRBV12-3/TRBV12-4	NA	ASSLVRGYT
TRBV10-1	NA	ASREGGSKNIQY
TRBV28	TRBD2	ASSLIGTSNTGELF
TRBV11-3	TRBD1	ASSLSTGVDTGELF
TRBV2	TRBD1	ASSALNRGAGYT